Listed here are 21 T cell receptor beta chains from one sample, sequenced in a study of CD8 T cells in ankylosing spondylitis. MiXCR, applied by TCRdb to the 5' RACE reads, yields one record per CDR3 protein. The sample gives 30,000 to 45,000 distinct CDR3 sequences, about 3% of which show up once; approximately 3% is in the top ten. Input material: blood, either unsorted or a sorted T cell fraction (not recorded which). Source of these receptors: a male donor with ankylosing spondylitis or in good health (not recorded which).

This clonotype appeared many times. CDR3 sequence (DNA): TGTGCCAGCAGCCCACTTCAGGGTAGCGGGGGGAATTTGGAGACCCAGTACTTC. As protein: CASSPLQGSGGNLETQYF. The rearrangement joins TRBV9 to TRBJ2-5; the match to TRBD2 covers 10 bases. Germline CDR1 SGDLS, CDR2 YYNGEE. V gave up 4 bases and J gave up 5 bases; unmatched junction bases: 17. The CDR3 loop spans 18 amino acids.

This clonotype came up many times. V is TRBV9 and J is TRBJ2-2; 8 bases line up with TRBD2. Trimming removed 1 base from V and 4 bases from J; junction bases left unmatched: 6. The CDR3 loop spans 16 amino acids. Germline-derived CDR1 and CDR2 are SGDLS and YYNGEE. CDR3 region: CASSVTRGGGTGELFF. Here the CDR3 DNA reads TGTGCCAGCAGCGTAACCCGGGGGGGGGGCACCGGGGAGCTGTTTTTT.

This clonotype occurred many times. The J gene is TRBJ2-1, the V gene TRBV19; D may match TRBD1 or TRBD2 (6 bases each). Trimming took off 4 bases at V and 4 bases at J, with 20 bases between the two ends. CDR1 is LNHDA and CDR2 is SQIVND in the germline V gene (reference sequence). The CDR3 covers 17 residues. CDR3 protein: CASSTPPARGTYNEQFF. CDR3 sequence (DNA): TGTGCCAGTAGTACCCCTCCAGCGAGGGGGACTTACAATGAGCAGTTCTTC.

This clonotype was seen at least ten times. The J gene is TRBJ2-2, the V gene TRBV9; tentative D call: TRBD2 (6 bases). CDR1 is SGDLS and CDR2 is YYNGEE in the germline V gene. The CDR3 length is 15 residues. The V gene lost 1 base and the J gene lost 6 bases, with 13 bases spanning the gap. The CDR3 here is CASSVSEGLAGELFF. CDR3 in DNA: TGTGCCAGCAGCGTATCGGAGGGGTTGGCCGGGGAGCTGTTTTTT.

The gene calls are TRBV9 and TRBJ2-3; D gene unclear. Trimming removed 0 bases at V and 5 bases at J, with 13 bases between. The CDR3 is 15 amino acids. The germline CDR1 and CDR2 sequences are SGDLS and YYNGEE. DNA for the CDR3: TGTGCCAGCAGCGTAGAGGCCCCCGGAAGAGATACGCAGTATTTT. Amino acid sequence: CASSVEAPGRDTQYF.

In its sample, this clonotype was seen a few times. V is TRBV9 and J is TRBJ2-1, with 8 bases lining up with TRBD1. This CDR3 has 16 residues. With V trimmed by 0 bases and J by 7 bases, 9 bases remained unmatched. Germline CDR1 is SGDLS and CDR2 is YYNGEE. As DNA, the CDR3 is TGTGCCAGCAGCGTAGATCACGGACAGGGTAAAAATGAGCAGTTCTTC. Encoded protein: CASSVDHGQGKNEQFF.

The V gene is TRBV9, the J gene TRBJ2-5, with D tentatively TRBD1 (6 bases). The length of the CDR3 is 13 residues. Germline assignment: CDR1 SGDLS and CDR2 YYNGEE. V dropped 4 bases and J dropped 3 bases, with 10 bases sitting between them. The CDR3 DNA reads as TGTGCCAGCAGCACGACAGGCGAAGAGACCCAGTACTTC. It is translated as CASSTTGEETQYF.

This clonotype was recorded at least ten times. The V gene is TRBV9, the J gene TRBJ2-3; D gene ambiguous. V was trimmed by 0 bases and J by 2 bases, leaving 10 bases between them. The CDR3 runs to 15 residues. Germline V gene lookup returns CDR1 SGDLS and CDR2 YYNGEE. This CDR3 reads CASSVVGWPTDTQYF. The CDR3, as DNA: TGTGCCAGCAGCGTAGTTGGATGGCCCACAGATACGCAGTATTTT.

This clonotype showed up many times. V is TRBV27 and J is TRBJ2-7, with 8 bases that match TRBD2. CDR3 length equals 16 residues. CDR1 MNHEY and CDR2 SMNVEV come from the germline V gene (reference sequence). V dropped 5 bases and J dropped 7; count of bases not matched to a gene: 16. The CDR3 DNA reads as TGTGCCAGCAGTCCGCCTAGCGGGCGGTGTCCGGGGGAGCAGTACGTC. Amino acids: CASSPPSGRCPGEQYV.

This clonotype appeared many times. The V call is TRBV9, the J call TRBJ1-1; tentatively, D is TRBD1 (5 bases). The germline V gene encodes CDR1 SGDLS and CDR2 YYNGEE. This CDR3 has 15 residues. The V end lost 1 base, the J end lost 1 base, and 11 bases lay between the germline ends. CDR3: CASSVRTGANTEAFF. The CDR3 DNA is TGTGCCAGCAGCGTACGAACAGGCGCGAACACTGAAGCTTTCTTT. Full variable domain (rest looked up from reference TRBV9 and TRBJ1-1): DSGVTQTPKHLITATGQRVTLRCSPRSGDLSVYWYQQSLDQGLQFLIQYYNGEERAKGNILERFSAQQFPDLHSELNLSSLELGDSALYFCASSVRTGANTEAFFGQGTRLTVV.

In this sample, this clonotype turned up a few times. This chain links TRBV9 with TRBJ2-5, with D maybe TRBD2 (6 bases). Trimming cost V 6 bases and J 2 bases, with 17 bases left between them. The germline CDR1 and CDR2 sequences are SGDLS and YYNGEE. There are 15 residues in the CDR3. The CDR3 coding sequence is TGTGCCAGCACCCGCGGTGGGGGGACGCAAGAGACCCAGTACTTC. It is translated as CASTRGGGTQETQYF.

In this sample, this clonotype turned up many times. V usage is TRBV9 and J usage is TRBJ2-5, with D perhaps assigned TRBD1 or TRBD2 (5 bases each). CDR3 length: 16 residues. Per the germline V gene, CDR1 is SGDLS and CDR2 is YYNGEE. V gave up 2 bases and J gave up 4 bases, with 18 bases separating them. The CDR3 DNA reads TGTGCCAGCAGCGTCACCCCCGGGACCACGCGAGAGACCCAGTACTTC. As protein: CASSVTPGTTRETQYF.

This clonotype was picked up many times. This chain connects TRBV9 to TRBJ2-3; a weak D match, TRBD2 (6 bases). V lost 4 bases and J 2 bases, leaving 11 bases between the germline ends. This CDR3 spans 14 amino acids. Germline CDR1 reads SGDLS; CDR2 reads YYNGEE. CDR3: CASSPRDSTDTQYF. Here the CDR3 DNA reads TGTGCCAGCAGCCCCCGGGACTCCACAGATACGCAGTATTTT.

This clonotype showed up many times. The CDR3 DNA reads TGTGCCAGCAGCGTTGGGACAGGTTTTTTAGATACGCAGTATTTT. Translated, it gives CASSVGTGFLDTQYF. The J gene is TRBJ2-3, the V gene TRBV9; 8 nucleotides align to TRBD1. Trimming took 2 bases from V and 5 from J; bases not matched to a gene: 7. The CDR3 consists of 15 residues. Germline V CDR1 and CDR2: SGDLS, YYNGEE.

This clonotype was picked up many times. This chain connects TRBV9 to TRBJ2-5; TRBD1 agrees at 9 bases. This CDR3 comprises 14 residues. Trimming took 3 bases from V and 5 from J; bases not matched to a gene: 5. Germline values: CDR1 SGDLS, CDR2 YYNGEE. The CDR3 DNA sequence: TGTGCCAGCAGCGCGGCCGGACAGGGGGAGACCCAGTACTTC. This encodes CASSAAGQGETQYF.

This clonotype was found many times. V and J are TRBV9 and TRBJ2-2, with 9 bases identical to TRBD2. V was clipped by 4 bases and J by 0 bases; unmatched bases: 4. The CDR3 runs to 16 residues. CDR1 is SGDLS, CDR2 YYNGEE, per germline. CDR3 in amino acids: CASSLTSGSNTGELFF. The CDR3 DNA follows: TGTGCCAGCAGCCTGACTAGCGGATCGAACACCGGGGAGCTGTTTTTT.

In this sample, this clonotype turned up many times. J is TRBJ1-6 and V is TRBV9; TRBD1 agrees at 7 bases. Germline loops: CDR1 SGDLS, CDR2 YYNGEE. Trimming took 5 bases from V and 7 from J; bases not matched to a gene: 6. The CDR3 has 14 amino acids. Here the CDR3 reads CASRAGTENSPLHF. In DNA form, the CDR3 reads TGTGCCAGCAGAGCCGGGACAGAGAATTCACCCCTCCACTTT.

In this sample, this clonotype turned up many times. This chain connects TRBV9 to TRBJ2-2; D gene ambiguous. Trimming cost V 2 bases and J 2 bases, with 13 bases left between them. Germline V gives CDR1 SGDLS, CDR2 YYNGEE. CDR3 size: 16 residues. The CDR3 DNA sequence: TGTGCCAGCAGCGTTGGATGGCGGCCAAACACCGGGGAGCTGTTTTTT. The encoded protein is CASSVGWRPNTGELFF. Complete variable domain (other parts from reference TRBV9 and TRBJ2-2): DSGVTQTPKHLITATGQRVTLRCSPRSGDLSVYWYQQSLDQGLQFLIQYYNGEERAKGNILERFSAQQFPDLHSELNLSSLELGDSALYFCASSVGWRPNTGELFFGEGSRLTVL.

This clonotype was detected ten times or more. J is TRBJ1-5 and V is TRBV9; 7 bases are a match to TRBD1. V shed 4 bases, J shed 3 bases, and the junction held 4 bases outside the gene matches. Germline V gene sequence: CDR1 SGDLS, CDR2 YYNGEE. CDR3 length: 14 residues. The CDR3 is CASSPGQINQPQHF. The CDR3 coding sequence is TGTGCCAGCAGCCCGGGACAGATCAATCAGCCCCAGCATTTT.

This clonotype was recorded at least ten times. This chain links TRBV9 with TRBJ2-5; 8 bases map to TRBD1. V shed 0 bases, J shed 5 bases, and the junction held 6 bases outside the gene matches. Germline V gene data show CDR1 as SGDLS and CDR2 as YYNGEE. The CDR3 is made up of 15 amino acids. The CDR3: CASSVGGTGLETQYF. CDR3 nucleotides: TGTGCCAGCAGCGTAGGAGGGACAGGTCTGGAGACCCAGTACTTC.

This clonotype was counted many times. The chain recombines TRBV9 with TRBJ2-5; D gene ambiguous. The CDR3 runs to 13 residues. Trimming took off 0 bases at V and 2 bases at J, with 5 bases between the two ends. Germline V gives CDR1 SGDLS, CDR2 YYNGEE. CDR3 protein: CASSVGWQETQYF. The DNA for the CDR3 is TGTGCCAGCAGCGTAGGCTGGCAAGAGACCCAGTACTTC.